This is a list of T cell receptor beta chains from one sample in a study of CD4 T cells in relation to SARS-CoV-2 and coronaviruses. Clones were sequenced by immunoSEQ multiplex PCR, and TCRdb holds only the in-frame ones, with some missing. The sample carries roughly 18,000 clones, approximately 77% recorded once. No antigen is known for these receptors. The sample was CD4+ T cells from PBMCs, cultured in vitro. These receptor sequences come from a human donor in good health. CDR3s include the opening cysteine and the closing phenylalanine or tryptophan. D genes are given only for firm matches. Not every row has a clone size; where given, it reads once, few, many or a size class.

.	TRBV28	.	TRBJ1-1	CASSTVLEAFF	TGTGCCAGCAGTACGGTCCTGGAAGCTTTCTTT
TRBD1	TRBV7-9	few	TRBJ1-1	CASSARTGGSTEAFF	TGTGCCAGCAGCGCCCGGACAGGGGGGAGCACTGAAGCTTTCTTT
.	TRBV19	few	TRBJ2-2	CASSILNSGGGELFF	TGTGCCAGTAGTATTCTCAACTCCGGAGGCGGGGAGCTGTTTTTT
.	TRBV12-3/TRBV12-4	.	TRBJ1-2	CASSGSSNYGYTF	TGTGCCAGCTCGGGGAGTTCGAACTATGGCTACACCTTC
.	TRBV2	.	TRBJ2-7	CASRSGTVGEQYF	TGTGCCAGCCGGTCCGGGACCGTCGGCGAGCAGTACTTC
.	TRBV18	.	TRBJ2-1	CASSPSLVTDPRNNEQFF	TGTGCCAGCTCACCATCTTTGGTGACAGATCCAAGGAACAATGAGCAGTTCTTC
.	TRBV25-1	.	TRBJ2-7	CASHDDGHKTEQYF	TGTGCCAGCCATGACGACGGTCACAAAACCGAGCAGTACTTC
.	TRBV6-5	few	TRBJ2-5	CASSYSTGYQETQYF	TGTGCCAGCAGTTACTCGACGGGGTACCAAGAGACCCAGTACTTC
.	TRBV14	.	TRBJ2-3	CASSQKVRAGPDTQYF	TGTGCCAGCAGCCAAAAAGTCAGAGCAGGGCCAGATACGCAGTATTTT
TRBD1	TRBV5-1	.	TRBJ2-5	CASSLLAGGRETQYF	TGCGCCAGCAGCTTGTTGGCAGGGGGCAGAGAGACCCAGTACTTC
.	TRBV9	few	TRBJ2-7	CASSVGDGTYEQYF	TGTGCCAGCAGCGTTGGCGACGGAACCTACGAGCAGTACTTC
.	TRBV9	.	TRBJ1-1	CASSVGVQETEAFF	TGTGCCAGCAGCGTAGGTGTCCAGGAGACTGAAGCTTTCTTT
TRBD1	TRBV2	.	TRBJ1-2	CASRGQGGSGYTF	TGTGCCAGCAGGGGACAGGGAGGGAGTGGCTACACCTTC
TRBD2	TRBV5-1	.	TRBJ2-5	CASSLSGRGRSGETQYF	TGCGCCAGCAGCTTAAGCGGGAGGGGGAGATCAGGAGAGACCCAGTACTTC
.	TRBV2	.	TRBJ1-1	CASSEETGLGGAFF	TGTGCCAGCAGTGAAGAAACGGGCCTCGGTGGAGCTTTCTTT
TRBD2	TRBV10-3	.	TRBJ2-1	CAISAGTSGRLNEQFF	TGTGCCATCAGTGCGGGGACTAGCGGGAGGCTCAATGAGCAGTTCTTC
TRBD2	TRBV11-2	.	TRBJ2-1	CASSSGLADNEQFF	TGTGCCAGCAGCTCTGGACTAGCAGACAATGAGCAGTTCTTC
TRBD1	TRBV18	.	TRBJ1-2	CASSAFEAAPGGKYYGYTF	TGTGCCAGCTCAGCATTTGAGGCCGCGCCAGGGGGTAAATACTATGGCTACACCTTC
.	TRBV6-6	.	TRBJ1-2	CASSYFHRESNYGYTF	TGTGCCAGCAGTTACTTCCACAGGGAGAGTAACTATGGCTACACCTTC
TRBD1	TRBV19	.	TRBJ2-7	CASSMGQGSYEQYF	TGTGCCAGTAGTATGGGACAGGGGTCCTACGAGCAGTACTTC
.	TRBV6-1	few	TRBJ1-2	CASSERKARDGYTF	TGTGCCAGCAGTGAACGGAAGGCACGGGATGGCTACACCTTC
TRBD1	TRBV19	.	TRBJ1-1	CASSIDPGQGTTEAFF	TGTGCCAGTAGTATAGATCCGGGACAGGGTACTACTGAAGCTTTCTTT
.	TRBV27	.	TRBJ1-2	CASSLHGDTRYGYTF	TGTGCCAGCAGTTTACACGGGGATACTCGCTATGGCTACACCTTC
.	TRBV27	.	TRBJ2-1	CASRKVPASYNEQFF	TGTGCCAGCAGAAAGGTCCCTGCCTCCTACAATGAGCAGTTCTTC
.	TRBV5-1	.	TRBJ1-4	CASSLQATANEKLFF	TGCGCCAGCAGCTTGCAGGCGACGGCTAATGAAAAACTGTTTTTT
.	TRBV5-1	.	TRBJ2-3	CASSAEAGTDTQYF	TGCGCCAGCAGCGCGGAGGCAGGCACAGATACGCAGTATTTT
.	TRBV14	.	TRBJ1-5	CASSQGLLGGPNQPQHF	TGTGCCAGCAGCCAAGGCCTCTTGGGGGGCCCCAATCAGCCCCAGCATTTT
.	TRBV9	.	TRBJ2-3	CASSESRDQLTDTQYF	TGTGCCAGCAGCGAATCTCGGGACCAACTCACAGATACGCAGTATTTT
TRBD2	TRBV28	.	TRBJ2-5	CASSLGGRARETQYF	TGTGCCAGCAGTTTGGGCGGGAGGGCCAGAGAGACCCAGTACTTC
.	TRBV4-2	.	TRBJ1-4	CASSQEAGLRRNEKLFF	TGTGCCAGCAGCCAAGAGGCGGGATTGAGGCGGAATGAAAAACTGTTTTTT
TRBD1	TRBV29-1	.	TRBJ1-3	CSVGTGTGNTIYF	TGCAGCGTAGGGACAGGGACAGGAAACACCATATATTTT
.	TRBV3-1/TRBV3-2	few	TRBJ1-2	CASSQVSYGYTF	TGTGCCAGCAGCCAAGTGAGCTATGGCTACACCTTC
.	TRBV6-2/TRBV6-3	once	TRBJ1-5	CASSFSHRRGSQPQHF	TGTGCCAGCAGTTTTTCCCACAGGAGGGGATCTCAGCCCCAGCATTTT
.	TRBV7-3	.	TRBJ2-3	CASSLGGNTDTQYF	TGTGCCAGCAGTTTGGGCGGGAACACAGATACGCAGTATTTT
.	TRBV3-1/TRBV3-2	.	TRBJ1-1	CASSQVQGGTEAFF	TGTGCCAGCAGCCAAGTGCAGGGAGGCACTGAAGCTTTCTTT
.	TRBV7-3	.	TRBJ2-2	CASSPRLTSTGELFF	TGTGCCAGCAGCCCTCGTCTGACTAGTACCGGGGAGCTGTTTTTT